The next 30 T cell receptor beta chains were all read from a single sample in a study of cytomegalovirus exposure and HLA in healthy donors. Assay used: immunoSEQ multiplex PCR; TCRdb lists only in-frame clones, some missing. The sample yields over 110,000 clones, approximately 86% seen once. The sample taken for sequencing was PBMCs. Receptors originate from a man in his late teens or twenties in good health and CMV-seropositive.

The chain has TRBV5-1 and TRBJ2-1, with 7 bases matching TRBD1. Trimming at V came to 4 bases and at J to 2 bases, leaving 9 bases not matched to a gene. Germline V gene lookup returns CDR1 SGHRS and CDR2 YFSETQ. CDR3 length: 16 amino acids. The CDR3 here is CASSHKGAAPYNEQFF. Here the CDR3 DNA reads TGCGCCAGCAGCCACAAGGGGGCAGCCCCCTACAATGAGCAGTTCTTC. Full variable domain (outside the CDR3, taken from reference TRBV5-1 and TRBJ2-1): KAGVTQTPRYLIKTRGQQVTLSCSPISGHRSVSWYQQTPGQGLQFLFEYFSETQRNKGNFPGRFSGRQFSNSRSEMNVSTLELGDSALYLCASSHKGAAPYNEQFFGPGTRLTVL.

About this clone: Other DNA sequences in the sample encode the same CDR3. The rearrangement links TRBV19 to TRBJ1-1; D is possibly TRBD1 (5 bases). The germline CDR1 and CDR2 sequences are LNHDA and SQIVND (reference sequence). CDR3 size: 13 residues. Trimming took 6 bases from V and 1 from J, leaving 9 bases between them. CDR3 coding DNA: TGTGCCAGTAGCATTGACAGGAACACTGAAGCTTTCTTT. This gives the protein CASSIDRNTEAFF.

As to this clone: The same CDR3 arises from other DNA sequences in this sample as well. The genes are TRBV9 and TRBJ2-7; 7 bases are a match to TRBD1. Trimming cost V 0 bases and J 3 bases; bases outside gene matches: 6. CDR1 is SGDLS and CDR2 is YYNGEE in the germline V gene. CDR3 length: 15 residues. Here the CDR3 reads CASSVGTGRSYEQYF. The DNA for the CDR3 is TGTGCCAGCAGCGTAGGGACAGGAAGAAGCTACGAGCAGTACTTC.

V and J are TRBV6-1 and TRBJ2-1; 9 bases fit TRBD1. V shed 3 bases, J shed 10 bases, and the junction held 7 bases outside the gene matches. The CDR3 has 14 amino acids. CDR1 is MNHNS, CDR2 SASEGT, per germline. CDR3: CASSDEPGTGEQFF. CDR3 bases: TGTGCCAGCAGTGACGAACCCGGGACAGGGGAGCAGTTCTTC.

V usage is TRBV7-9 and J usage is TRBJ2-5; 7 nucleotides agree with TRBD2. Germline-derived CDR1 and CDR2 are SEHNR and FQNEAQ (reference sequence). The trim removed 5 bases at V and 3 bases at J, leaving 6 bases unmatched. CDR3 length: 14 amino acids. For the CDR3, the DNA is TGTGCCAGCAGCAGCCGTGGGGGGGAAGAGACCCAGTACTTC. Its protein product is CASSSRGGEETQYF.

A few counts support this clone. This chain connects TRBV19 to TRBJ1-1; D uncertain. V lost 2 bases, J lost 0 bases, and 10 bases lay in between. The CDR3 is 15 amino acids. Germline V gene data show CDR1 as LNHDA and CDR2 as SQIVND (reference sequence). DNA of the CDR3: TGTGCCAGTAGTATACCGGGTTCAATGAACACTGAAGCTTTCTTT. This sequence encodes CASSIPGSMNTEAFF.

V and J are TRBV6-6 and TRBJ2-5, with 8 bases aligning to TRBD2. This CDR3 comprises 15 residues. Germline CDR1 is MNHNY and CDR2 is SVGAGI (reference sequence). The V segment lost 2 bases and the J segment 2 bases; nucleotides outside the gene matches: 4. CDR3 bases: TGTGCCAGCAGTTACGTACAGCGGGAGCAAGAGACCCAGTACTTC. Its translation is CASSYVQREQETQYF.

The chain joins TRBV27 to TRBJ2-2; D gene ambiguous. Germline assignment: CDR1 MNHEY and CDR2 SMNVEV (reference sequence). The CDR3 totals 13 residues. Deletions cut 3 bases from V and 8 bases from J, with 10 bases between. This CDR3 reads CASSFYSTGELFF. Written as DNA, the CDR3 is TGTGCCAGCAGTTTTTATAGTACTGGGGAGCTGTTTTTT.

The table lists this clone with a count of one. V is TRBV30 and J is TRBJ1-2; the match to TRBD1 covers 10 bases. Germline CDR1 GTSNPN, CDR2 SVGIG (reference sequence). Unmatched junction bases numbered 2, after V lost 3 bases and J lost 1 base. This CDR3 is 14 amino acids long. The CDR3 DNA reads as TGTGCCTGGAGGGGACAGGGGAGTAACTATGGCTACACCTTC. Translating it yields CAWRGQGSNYGYTF.

Only a few counts were recorded for this clone. The chain has TRBV9 and TRBJ2-3; 9 nucleotides agree with TRBD2. This CDR3 spans 14 amino acids. Germline V gives CDR1 SGDLS, CDR2 YYNGEE. V was pared by 4 bases and J by 4 bases, with 4 bases of the junction left unmatched. The CDR3, as DNA: TGTGCCAGCAGCCCAAGGACTAGCGCAGATACGCAGTATTTT. It translates to CASSPRTSADTQYF.

There are many counts of this clone. This chain connects TRBV6-1 to TRBJ2-7; a weak D match, TRBD1 (6 bases). The germline V gene encodes CDR1 MNHNS and CDR2 SASEGT. V was shortened by 2 bases and J by 3 bases, with 11 bases between the two germline ends. The CDR3 extends over 14 amino acids. The CDR3 protein is CASSEQGISYEQYF. For the CDR3, the DNA is TGTGCCAGCAGTGAACAGGGGATAAGCTACGAGCAGTACTTC.

The chain employs TRBV5-1 and TRBJ1-2, with 8 bases identical to TRBD1. The CDR3 spans 13 residues. The trim removed 4 bases at V and 3 bases at J, leaving 2 bases unmatched. The germline CDR1 and CDR2 sequences are SGHRS and YFSETQ. The DNA of the CDR3 is TGCGCCAGCAGCAAGACAGGGGACTATGGCTACACCTTC. Protein product: CASSKTGDYGYTF.

This sequence joins TRBV25-1 and TRBJ1-1; 10 bases match TRBD1. Germline V gene sequence: CDR1 MGHDK, CDR2 SYGVNS. V lost 5 bases to trimming and J lost 3 bases; unmatched junction nucleotides: 6. The CDR3 loop spans 15 amino acids. DNA of the CDR3: TGTGCCAGCAGTAATTCCGGGACAGGGGACACTGAAGCTTTCTTT. Translated: CASSNSGTGDTEAFF.

The J gene is TRBJ1-1, the V gene TRBV4-2; D gene uncertain. CDR1 and CDR2 from the germline V gene are LGHNA and YNFKEQ. Trimming removed 1 base at V and 1 base at J, with 7 bases between. The CDR3 length is 14 residues. This chain's CDR3 is CASSQASRNTEAFF. The CDR3 nucleotides are TGTGCCAGCAGCCAAGCTTCTAGGAACACTGAAGCTTTCTTT.

This chain links TRBV5-1 with TRBJ2-3; D is undetermined. CDR3 length: 13 amino acids. Germline V gene data show CDR1 as SGHRS and CDR2 as YFSETQ. Trimming left V 2 bases short and J 5 bases short, with 9 bases between. The DNA of the CDR3 is TGCGCCAGCAGCTTAGCCGGGTTAGATACGCAGTATTTT. Translated: CASSLAGLDTQYF.

The CDR3 nucleotides read TGTGCCAGCAGTTCCTATAGCGGGAGGGGCAGGGGGGGCGAGCAGTACTTC. Translation: CASSSYSGRGRGGEQYF. The chain has TRBV27 and TRBJ2-7, with TRBD2 matching over 11 bases. Germline CDR1 and CDR2: MNHEY and SMNVEV (reference sequence). CDR3 size: 17 residues. The V and J ends lost 4 bases and 6 bases, in that order; junction bases with no gene match: 14.

The chain employs TRBV6-5 and TRBJ2-1; 9 bases map to TRBD2. The CDR3 loop spans 15 amino acids. Germline loops: CDR1 MNHEY, CDR2 SVGAGI. V lost 2 bases, J lost 5 bases, and 4 bases stayed unmatched. CDR3 sequence reads: CASSYGTSSHNEQFF. The CDR3 region has the DNA TGTGCCAGCAGTTACGGGACTAGCAGTCACAATGAGCAGTTCTTC.

This rearrangement joins TRBV5-1 to TRBJ2-3; D call uncertain. The CDR3 consists of 16 residues. V lost 0 bases, J lost 1 base, and 12 bases lay in between. Germline V gene data show CDR1 as SGHRS and CDR2 as YFSETQ. This chain's CDR3 is CASSLAKNPGTDTQYF. In nucleotides, the CDR3 is TGCGCCAGCAGCTTGGCCAAAAACCCAGGCACAGATACGCAGTATTTT.

CDR3 residues: CASSPEQGSNQPQHF. The DNA for the CDR3 is TGTGCCAGCAGCCCAGAACAGGGGAGCAATCAGCCCCAGCATTTT. V usage is TRBV7-8 and J usage is TRBJ1-5; TRBD1 aligns across 7 bases. Germline V lookup: CDR1 SGHVS, CDR2 FQNEAQ. The J segment lost 1 base and the V segment lost 5 bases, leaving 5 bases of the junction unmatched. This CDR3 contains 15 residues.

The CDR3 nucleotides are TGTGCCAGCAGCTCAGGCGGGAGCGGGGTAAAACTGTTTTTT. Amino acids: CASSSGGSGVKLFF. The chain employs TRBV7-6 and TRBJ1-4; D call uncertain. Trimming took off 4 bases at V and 10 bases at J, with 16 bases between the two ends. CDR3 size: 14 residues. CDR1 is SGHVS, CDR2 FNYEAQ, per germline.

The chain employs TRBV27 and TRBJ2-3, with D possibly being TRBD2 (6 bases). V was clipped by 3 bases and J by 2 bases, with 9 bases between them. CDR3 length: 14 residues. CDR1 and CDR2 from the germline V gene are MNHEY and SMNVEV (reference sequence). This CDR3 is CASSLGLSTDTQYF. CDR3 DNA: TGTGCCAGCAGTTTGGGACTCTCCACAGATACGCAGTATTTT.

V and J are TRBV11-2 and TRBJ1-5, with unresolved D. Per the germline V gene, CDR1 is SGHAT and CDR2 is FQNNGV. This CDR3 spans 14 amino acids. Trimming left V 9 bases short and J 4 bases short, with 16 bases between. The CDR3 DNA sequence: TGTGCCAGAAATAACGGCGGAGGAAATCAGCCCCAGCATTTT. Translating it yields CARNNGGGNQPQHF.

The V call is TRBV5-8, the J call TRBJ1-2; D not resolved. The CDR3 covers 13 residues. CDR1 is SGHTS and CDR2 is YDEGEE in the germline V gene. V shed 7 bases and J shed 0 bases, with 10 bases lying between them. This CDR3 is CASAPTANYGYTF. The CDR3 DNA is TGTGCCAGCGCTCCCACGGCTAACTATGGCTACACCTTC.

The chain carries TRBV29-1 and TRBJ2-2, with D possibly TRBD2 on 5 matching bases. V was clipped by 4 bases and J by 6 bases, with 9 bases between them. There are 12 residues in the CDR3. The germline CDR1 and CDR2 sequences are SQVTM and ANQGSEA. The CDR3 DNA sequence: TGCAGCGTTGGGCGGGTGGCCGGGGAGCTGTTTTTT. It codes for CSVGRVAGELFF.

CDR3 sequence (DNA): TGTGCCAGCAGCTTAGAGCTAGCGGGAGGAATCCCGATGGGTGAGCAGTTCTTC. The encoded protein is CASSLELAGGIPMGEQFF. This chain uses TRBV7-6 with TRBJ2-1; 11 bases agree with TRBD2. Germline CDR1 reads SGHVS; CDR2 reads FNYEAQ. With 1 base clipped from V and 9 bases from J, the junction kept 14 bases outside the gene matches. This CDR3 is built from 18 residues. The whole variable domain, remainder taken from reference TRBV7-6 and TRBJ2-1, is GAGVSQSPRYKVTKRGQDVALRCDPISGHVSLYWYRQALGQGPEFLTYFNYEAQQDKSGLPNDRFSAERPEGSISTLTIQRTEQRDSAMYRCASSLELAGGIPMGEQFFGPGTRLTVL.

The CDR3 bases are TGTGCCAGCAGCGTAAGGGGGAGCACAGGGGATGAAAAACTGTTTTTT. Its protein product is CASSVRGSTGDEKLFF. The chain uses TRBV9 and TRBJ1-4, with 7 bases lining up with TRBD1. This CDR3 region has 16 residues. With 1 base clipped from V and 6 bases from J, the junction kept 9 bases outside the gene matches. Germline V CDR1 and CDR2: SGDLS, YYNGEE. Looking up the rest from reference TRBV9 and TRBJ1-4 gives the full variable domain: DSGVTQTPKHLITATGQRVTLRCSPRSGDLSVYWYQQSLDQGLQFLIQYYNGEERAKGNILERFSAQQFPDLHSELNLSSLELGDSALYFCASSVRGSTGDEKLFFGSGTQLSVL.

In this sample, this clone turned up a few times. CDR3 loop: CASSPGIRGIEQYF. The DNA for the CDR3 is TGCGCCAGCAGCCCGGGCATACGGGGAATCGAGCAGTACTTC. The J gene is TRBJ2-7, the V gene TRBV5-1, with a possible D match to TRBD2 (5 bases). There are 14 residues in the CDR3. Germline V CDR1 and CDR2: SGHRS, YFSETQ. Trimming left V 4 bases short and J 6 bases short, with 17 bases between.

CDR3 sequence: CASSVVGARWGYTF. DNA for the CDR3: TGTGCCAGCAGCGTAGTGGGGGCGAGGTGGGGCTACACCTTC. The J gene is TRBJ1-2, the V gene TRBV9; a possible D gene is TRBD1 (6 bases). Germline lookup yields CDR1 SGDLS and CDR2 YYNGEE. The CDR3 has 14 residues. The ends were cut back, 0 bases at V and 8 bases at J, with 14 bases in the middle.

The V call is TRBV5-1, the J call TRBJ2-5; 7 nucleotides line up with TRBD1. Germline V gives CDR1 SGHRS, CDR2 YFSETQ. After removal of 4 bases from V and 3 bases from J, the junction contained 9 bases not matched to a gene. The CDR3 runs 15 residues. Written as DNA, the CDR3 is TGCGCCAGCAGCCCGGGACAGCCAGCCGAAGAGACCCAGTACTTC. It specifies CASSPGQPAEETQYF. Together with reference TRBV5-1 and TRBJ2-5, the CDR3 gives the full variable domain: KAGVTQTPRYLIKTRGQQVTLSCSPISGHRSVSWYQQTPGQGLQFLFEYFSETQRNKGNFPGRFSGRQFSNSRSEMNVSTLELGDSALYLCASSPGQPAEETQYFGPGTRLLVL.

Here the CDR3 reads CASRSPGRESGDTQYF. Written as DNA, the CDR3 is TGTGCCTCACGCTCACCCGGGCGGGAGTCTGGAGATACGCAGTATTTT. This chain connects TRBV19 to TRBJ2-3, with 7 nucleotides matching TRBD2. Germline trimming cut 11 bases from V and 5 bases from J; bases unmatched to any gene: 19. The CDR3 extends over 16 amino acids. Germline V gene sequence: CDR1 LNHDA, CDR2 SQIVND (reference sequence).